The clone carrying this TCR beta chain has at least ten counts. The antigen is undetermined. The CDR3 is 16 residues long. The germline gives CDR1 MNHEY, CDR2 SMNVEV (reference sequence). V was trimmed by 4 bases and J by 0 bases, leaving 16 bases between them. Each cDNA molecule carried a unique molecular identifier. TCRdb ran MiXCR on the 5' RACE reads and lists one entry per CDR3 protein. The sample carries almost 85,000 distinct CDR3 sequences, 9% to 13% recorded once. The sample comes from a study of early T cells in non-severe SARS-CoV-2 infection. Study as a whole: The sequenced material was bulk RNA from unsorted whole blood, and its chains were unpaired. General study findings and limits: Matching with VDJdb favored anti-spike CD8 responses (missing private and CD4 specificities).

The chain is built from TRBV27 and TRBJ2-7; D call uncertain. Sequencing was performed on whole blood. This sequence was found in an adult who was a healthcare worker with PCR-confirmed SARS-CoV-2 infection or an uninfected control (not recorded which). The CDR3 DNA reads as TGTGCCAGCAGTTCCTCCGCATGGCAGAGCTCCTACGAGCAGTACTTC. It specifies CASSSSAWQSSYEQYF.